This TCR beta chain stems from a study of a mutant IDH1 vaccine in newly diagnosed glioma. Whole-study context: Vaccine dosing followed radiotherapy by 4-6 weeks, or accompanied temozolomide cycles. Therapy received beforehand was radiotherapy, temozolomide, or both, with most patients given both.

As concerns this clone: Its target is not known.

Stated time point: week 35, safety follow-up. The content of each vaccine dose was 300 ug of mutant IDH1 20-mer peptide, and topical imiquimod accompanied it. There were new WHO grade 3 or 4 astrocytomas in the donors, and these were IDH1-mutant and ATRX-lost. Sequencing was performed with immunoSEQ multiplex PCR; in TCRdb, only in-frame clones are kept and a portion is missing. Of about 54,000 clones in the sample, 80% to 85% were seen once. The CDR3 runs 16 residues. The sample consisted of PBMCs, taken from a glioma patient whose treatment included an IDH1 peptide vaccine. This TCR was recovered from a woman aged 18-29 years with glioma. The genes are TRBV21-1 and TRBJ2-5; the DNA was not compared with TRBD1, the D call given in the table. TRBV21-1 is designated a pseudogene. The CDR3 sequence: CASSKSATGGSETQYF. The CDR3 nucleotides read TGTGCCAGCAGCAAATCAGCGACAGGGGGCTCAGAGACCCAGTACTTC.